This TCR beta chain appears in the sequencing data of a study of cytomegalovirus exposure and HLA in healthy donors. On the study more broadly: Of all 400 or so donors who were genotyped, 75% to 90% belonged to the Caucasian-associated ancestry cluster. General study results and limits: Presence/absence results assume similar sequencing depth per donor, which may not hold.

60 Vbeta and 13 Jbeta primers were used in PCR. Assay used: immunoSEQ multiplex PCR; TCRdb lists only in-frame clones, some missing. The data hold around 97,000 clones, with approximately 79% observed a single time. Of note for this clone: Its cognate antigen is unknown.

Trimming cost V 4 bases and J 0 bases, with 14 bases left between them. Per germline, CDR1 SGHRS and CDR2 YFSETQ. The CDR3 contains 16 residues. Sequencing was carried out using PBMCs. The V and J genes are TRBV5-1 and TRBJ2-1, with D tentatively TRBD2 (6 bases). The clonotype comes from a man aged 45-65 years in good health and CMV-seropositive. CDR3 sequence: CASSIGTAISYNEQFF. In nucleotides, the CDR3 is TGCGCCAGCAGCATCGGGACTGCAATCTCCTACAATGAGCAGTTCTTC.